What follows is one T cell receptor beta chain and its context. The data belong to a study of blood T cell repertoires in COVID-19. Turning to the study itself: The cDNA or gDNA used as material had been derived from T cells, B-cell-depleted T cells, or PBMCs.

This table comes from immunoSEQ multiplex PCR, and its TCRdb copy is limited to in-frame clones, with some not included. The sample yields approximately 50,000 clones, about 78% seen once. Per germline, CDR1 SGHTA and CDR2 FQGTGA. Trimming took 5 bases from V and 4 from J; bases not matched to a gene: 10. The CDR3 sequence is 16 residues long. The chain carries TRBV7-3 and TRBJ2-1; TRBD2 agrees at 8 bases. This sequence originates from a man aged 50-60 years with active or convalescent COVID-19. The sequenced sample consisted of peripheral blood. The CDR3 region has the DNA TGTGCCAGCAGCCAACAGCGGGGGCCGTTTTACAATGAGCAGTTCTTC. This sequence encodes CASSQQRGPFYNEQFF.